The rows below give T cell receptor beta chains drawn from one sample of a study of blood T cells in healthy people across ages. TCRdb used MiXCR to reprocess the 5' RACE reads, holding one entry per CDR3 protein. This table has 1.5 million to 2 million distinct CDR3 sequences, about 50% appearing once. The sequenced sample consisted of blood. These receptors came from a woman aged 40 to 50 in good health. Each CDR3 is given with its conserved first and last residue. Fields, in order: D gene, J gene, V gene, clone size, CDR3 protein, CDR3 DNA. The D gene is left open where the match is weak. Some rows mark clone size as missing; the rest say once, few, many or name a class of expanded clone.

- | TRBJ1-1 | TRBV10-3 | - | CAISDPANSNTEAFF | TGTGCCATCAGTGATCCGGCCAACTCAAACACTGAAGCTTTCTTT
TRBD1 | TRBJ2-3 | TRBV5-1 | - | CASSLEGANTDTQYF | TGCGCCAGCAGCTTGGAGGGGGCGAACACAGATACGCAGTATTTT
TRBD1 | TRBJ1-2 | TRBV4-1 | few | CASSQTGGGQPYISGYTF | TGCGCCAGCAGCCAAACAGGGGGCGGCCAACCTTATATCTCTGGCTACACCTTC
- | TRBJ2-3 | TRBV20-1 | - | CSARDRRRGASTDTQYF | TGCAGTGCTAGAGATCGTAGGAGGGGGGCTAGCACAGATACGCAGTATTTT
TRBD2 | TRBJ2-1 | TRBV6-1 | - | CASRRLAGGSDEQFF | TGTGCCAGCAGGCGTCTAGCGGGGGGTTCGGATGAGCAGTTCTTC
TRBD1 | TRBJ2-7 | TRBV5-1 | few | CASSLYRTGSSYEQYF | TGCGCCAGCAGCTTGTACCGGACAGGGAGCTCCTACGAGCAGTACTTC
TRBD1 | TRBJ1-1 | TRBV14 | - | CASSQAYNPRGSHPFF | TGTGCCAGCAGCCAAGCCTATAACCCCAGGGGGAGTCACCCTTTCTTT
- | TRBJ1-5 | TRBV7-2 | - | CASSVGAVNQPQHF | TGTGCCAGCAGCGTAGGGGCAGTGAATCAGCCCCAGCATTTT
- | TRBJ2-7 | TRBV12-3/TRBV12-4 | few | CASSLVGRLSSYEQYF | TGTGCCAGCAGTTTAGTAGGGCGCCTGAGCTCCTACGAGCAGTACTTC
- | TRBJ2-1 | TRBV27 | few | CASSFRGLGPYNEQFF | TGTGCCAGCAGTTTCCGGGGACTCGGCCCATACAATGAGCAGTTCTTC
TRBD2 | TRBJ2-3 | TRBV4-3 | few | CASSQGLHVDTQYF | TGCGCCAGCAGCCAGGGACTACACGTCGATACGCAGTATTTT
- | TRBJ1-4 | TRBV12-3/TRBV12-4 | - | CASSFLGNEKLFF | TGTGCCAGCAGTTTCTTAGGGAATGAAAAACTGTTTTTT
- | TRBJ1-2 | TRBV7-9 | - | CASSLTGGRVDSGYTF | TGTGCCAGCAGCTTAACGGGGGGGCGCGTTGATTCAGGCTACACCTTC
TRBD1 | TRBJ1-4 | TRBV28 | - | CASSFPRGVEKLFF | TGTGCCAGCAGTTTCCCCAGGGGGGTTGAAAAACTGTTTTTT
TRBD2 | TRBJ2-7 | TRBV28 | - | CASESGGYEQYF | TGTGCCAGCGAAAGCGGGGGCTACGAGCAGTACTTC
- | TRBJ1-1 | TRBV7-8 | - | CASSLVSARVGTEAFF | TGTGCCAGCAGCTTAGTATCAGCCAGGGTGGGCACTGAAGCTTTCTTT
- | TRBJ1-5 | TRBV20-1 | - | CSASADTGNQPQHF | TGCAGTGCTAGCGCGGACACCGGCAATCAGCCCCAGCATTTT
TRBD2 | TRBJ2-7 | TRBV20-1 | few | CSAFTGGGSYEQYF | TGCAGTGCCTTCACTGGCGGGGGCTCCTACGAGCAGTACTTC
- | TRBJ1-1 | TRBV2 | - | CASSTGNPMNTEAFF | TGTGCCAGCAGTACCGGGAATCCCATGAACACTGAAGCTTTCTTT
TRBD1 | TRBJ1-2 | TRBV7-2 | - | CASSLDGTGLQTNYGYTF | TGTGCCAGCAGCTTAGACGGGACAGGGCTGCAAACTAACTATGGCTACACCTTC
TRBD1 | TRBJ2-3 | TRBV10-3 | - | CAISGGQTTDMQYF | TGTGCCATCAGTGGGGGACAGACCACAGATATGCAGTATTTT
- | TRBJ2-7 | TRBV27 | - | CASSSRSDYEQYF | TGTGCCAGCAGCTCCAGGAGCGACTACGAGCAGTACTTC
- | TRBJ2-6 | TRBV12-3/TRBV12-4 | - | CASSFTGRGANVLTF | TGTGCCAGCAGTTTTACGGGGAGGGGGGCCAACGTCCTGACTTTC
- | TRBJ1-1 | TRBV7-3 | - | CASSVVPGDTEAFF | TGTGCCAGCTCCGTTGTCCCAGGGGATACTGAAGCTTTCTTT
- | TRBJ2-1 | TRBV24-1 | - | CATRDRLSSYNEQFF | TGTGCCACCCGTGACAGGTTAAGCTCCTACAATGAGCAGTTCTTC
- | TRBJ1-1 | TRBV20-1 | - | CSARRGANTEAFF | TGCAGTGCTAGGCGGGGGGCGAACACTGAAGCTTTCTTT
TRBD1 | TRBJ2-3 | TRBV5-1 | - | CASSDLDRAADTQYF | TGCGCCAGCAGCGACCTCGACAGGGCGGCAGATACGCAGTATTTT
- | TRBJ2-4 | TRBV21-1 | few | CASSDQGLSKNIQYF | TGTGCCAGCAGCGACCAGGGTCTATCCAAAAACATTCAGTACTTC
TRBD1 | TRBJ2-3 | TRBV6-5 | - | CASSYSPGQEGADTQYF | TGTGCCAGCAGTTACAGTCCGGGACAGGAAGGTGCAGATACGCAGTATTTT
- | TRBJ2-4 | TRBV6-5 | - | CASSYGARVKQYF | TGTGCCAGCAGTTACGGGGCCAGGGTCAAGCAGTACTTC
TRBD1 | TRBJ1-2 | TRBV18 | - | CASALGTERGYTF | TGTGCCAGCGCACTAGGGACAGAACGTGGCTACACCTTC
- | TRBJ2-4 | TRBV7-9 | - | CASSIPDSLAKNIQYF | TGTGCCAGCAGCATTCCGGACAGTCTAGCCAAAAACATTCAGTACTTC
- | TRBJ1-2 | TRBV20-1 | few | CSARDSAQGRGYTF | TGCAGTGCTAGAGATTCCGCACAGGGTCGAGGCTACACCTTC
- | TRBJ2-1 | TRBV5-1 | few | CASSLVDGPLLREQFF | TGCGCCAGCAGCTTGGTTGATGGACCCCTACTCCGGGAGCAGTTCTTC
TRBD1 | TRBJ1-1 | TRBV6-5 | - | CARTGTGYSEAFF | TGTGCCAGGACCGGGACAGGGTACTCTGAAGCTTTCTTT
- | TRBJ1-2 | TRBV27 | few | CASSLSGGPIYGYTF | TGTGCCAGCAGTTTATCCGGGGGGCCGATCTATGGCTACACCTTC
- | TRBJ2-1 | TRBV6-5 | - | CASSPSGISYNEQFF | TGTGCCAGCAGTCCCTCAGGGATTTCCTACAATGAGCAGTTCTTC
- | TRBJ2-7 | TRBV9 | once | CASSPVGSQGGEQYF | TGTGCCAGCAGCCCAGTAGGCTCGCAGGGGGGCGAGCAGTACTTC